The 3 T cell receptor beta chains presented below share a single source sample, sequenced in a study of tumor-infiltrating lymphocytes in localized non-small cell lung cancer. Sequencing was performed with immunoSEQ multiplex PCR; in TCRdb, only in-frame clones are kept and a portion is missing. The sample lists roughly 12,000 clones, 66% occurring once. Sequencing was carried out using lung tumor tissue. These receptors originate from a human donor with non-small cell lung cancer.

V and J are TRBV28 and TRBJ1-3, with D unclear. This CDR3 is built from 14 residues. Germline-derived CDR1 and CDR2 are MDHEN and SYDVKM. Trimming left V 6 bases short and J 0 bases short, with 9 bases between. CDR3 in DNA: TGTGCCAGCAGGAGAGGCAGCTCTGGAAACACCATATATTTT. It codes for CASRRGSSGNTIYF.

This clone was counted a few times. The CDR3 loop is CASAPPDRRQETQYF. CDR3 DNA sequence: TGTGCTAGTGCCCCCCCCGACAGAAGGCAAGAGACCCAGTACTTC. The V gene is TRBV12-5, the J gene TRBJ2-5; D might be TRBD1 (5 bases). The germline CDR1 and CDR2 sequences are LGHNT and FRNRAP. The CDR3 is 15 amino acids. V shed 7 bases and J shed 2 bases, with 17 bases lying between them.

This clone was found once. The genes are TRBV7-9 and TRBJ2-7; perhaps TRBD1 as D (6 bases). The germline V and J ends were trimmed by 5 bases and 0 bases, with 14 bases remaining between them. Germline V gene sequence: CDR1 SEHNR, CDR2 FQNEAQ (reference sequence). The CDR3 is made up of 15 amino acids. In DNA form, the CDR3 reads TGTGCCAGCAGCCGCGACAGGTTCGGCTCCTACGAGCAGTACTTC. The encoded protein is CASSRDRFGSYEQYF.